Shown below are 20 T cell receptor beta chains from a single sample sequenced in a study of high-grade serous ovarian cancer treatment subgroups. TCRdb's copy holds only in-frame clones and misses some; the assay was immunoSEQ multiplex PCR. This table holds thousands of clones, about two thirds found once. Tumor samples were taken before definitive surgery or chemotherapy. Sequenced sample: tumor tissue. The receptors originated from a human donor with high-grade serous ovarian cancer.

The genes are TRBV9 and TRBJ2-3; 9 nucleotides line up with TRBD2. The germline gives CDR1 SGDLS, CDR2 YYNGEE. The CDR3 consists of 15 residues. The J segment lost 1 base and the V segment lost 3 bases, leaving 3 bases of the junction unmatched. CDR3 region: CASSAGLARTDTQYF. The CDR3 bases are TGTGCCAGCAGCGCGGGACTAGCTCGCACAGATACGCAGTATTTT.

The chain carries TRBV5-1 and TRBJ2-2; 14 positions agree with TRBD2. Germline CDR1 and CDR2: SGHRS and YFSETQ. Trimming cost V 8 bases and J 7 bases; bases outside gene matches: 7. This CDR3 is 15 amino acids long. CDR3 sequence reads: CASAGTSGSRGELFF. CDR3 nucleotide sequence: TGCGCCAGTGCCGGGACTAGCGGGAGCCGCGGGGAGCTGTTTTTT.

CDR3 bases: TGTGCCAGCAGCCCCAACCCGGGACAACCCGTCGCAGATACGCAGTATTTT. Translated, it gives CASSPNPGQPVADTQYF. V gene TRBV27 combines with J gene TRBJ2-3, with a tentative D call TRBD1 (6 bases). The CDR3 covers 17 residues. V was shortened by 6 bases and J by 4 bases, with 23 bases between the two germline ends. CDR1 and CDR2 (germline): MNHEY, SMNVEV (reference sequence).

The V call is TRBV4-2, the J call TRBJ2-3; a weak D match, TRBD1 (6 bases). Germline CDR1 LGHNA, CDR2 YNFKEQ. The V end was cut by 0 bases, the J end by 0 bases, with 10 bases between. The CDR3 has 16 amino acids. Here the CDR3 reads CASSQDRDISTDTQYF. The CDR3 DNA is TGTGCCAGCAGCCAAGATCGGGACATAAGCACAGATACGCAGTATTTT.

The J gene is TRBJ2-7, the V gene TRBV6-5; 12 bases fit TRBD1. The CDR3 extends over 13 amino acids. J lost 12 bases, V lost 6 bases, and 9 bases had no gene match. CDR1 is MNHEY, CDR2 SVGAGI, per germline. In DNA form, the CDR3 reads TGTGCCAGCAGCCGTGGGACAGGGGGCGCTCCGTACTTC. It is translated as CASSRGTGGAPYF.

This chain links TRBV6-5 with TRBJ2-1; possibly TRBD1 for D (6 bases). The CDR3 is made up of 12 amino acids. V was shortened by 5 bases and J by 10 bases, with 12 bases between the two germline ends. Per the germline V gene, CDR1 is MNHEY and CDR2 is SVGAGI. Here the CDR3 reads CASSNIRGEQFF. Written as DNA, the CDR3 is TGTGCCAGCAGTAATATTAGGGGGGAGCAGTTCTTC.

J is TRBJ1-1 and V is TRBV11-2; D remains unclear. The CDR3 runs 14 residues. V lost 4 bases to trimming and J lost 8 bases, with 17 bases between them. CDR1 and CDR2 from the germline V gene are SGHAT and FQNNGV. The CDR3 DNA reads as TGTGCCAGCAGCTCAGTTCGAAACTTTCAGGAAGCTTTCTTT. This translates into CASSSVRNFQEAFF.

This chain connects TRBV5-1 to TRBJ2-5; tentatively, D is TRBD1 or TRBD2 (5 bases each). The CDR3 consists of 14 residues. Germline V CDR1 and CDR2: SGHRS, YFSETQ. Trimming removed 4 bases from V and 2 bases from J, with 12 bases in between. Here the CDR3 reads CASSLRGRQETQYF. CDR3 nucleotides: TGCGCCAGCAGCCTGAGGGGTAGACAAGAGACCCAGTACTTC.

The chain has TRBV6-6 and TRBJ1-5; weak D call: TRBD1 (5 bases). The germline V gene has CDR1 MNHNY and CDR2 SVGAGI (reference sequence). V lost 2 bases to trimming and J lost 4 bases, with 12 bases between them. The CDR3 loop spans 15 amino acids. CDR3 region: CASSYPPGVNQPQHF. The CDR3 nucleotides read TGTGCCAGCAGTTACCCTCCGGGGGTTAATCAGCCCCAGCATTTT.

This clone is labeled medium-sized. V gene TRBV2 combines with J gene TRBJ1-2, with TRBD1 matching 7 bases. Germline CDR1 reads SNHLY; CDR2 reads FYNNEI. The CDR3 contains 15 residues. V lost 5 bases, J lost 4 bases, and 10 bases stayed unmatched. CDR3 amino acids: CASSYLLTGTYGYTF. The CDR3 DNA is TGTGCCAGCAGTTACTTGTTGACAGGGACCTATGGCTACACCTTC.

The CDR3 here is CAISEHRGRGTGELFF. CDR3 DNA sequence: TGTGCCATCAGTGAACACAGGGGGCGCGGCACCGGGGAGCTGTTTTTT. The rearrangement joins TRBV10-3 to TRBJ2-2, with 9 bases aligning to TRBD1. The V gene's germline CDR1 is ENHRY and CDR2 SYGVKD. This CDR3 is 16 amino acids long. With 3 bases clipped from V and 4 bases from J, the junction kept 6 bases outside the gene matches.

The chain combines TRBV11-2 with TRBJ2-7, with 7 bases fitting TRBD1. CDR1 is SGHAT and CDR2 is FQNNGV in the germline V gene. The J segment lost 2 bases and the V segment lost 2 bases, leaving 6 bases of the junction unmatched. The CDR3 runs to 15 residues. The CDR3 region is CASSLTTGLPYEQYF. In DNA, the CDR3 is TGTGCCAGCAGCTTAACGACAGGGTTGCCCTACGAGCAGTACTTC.

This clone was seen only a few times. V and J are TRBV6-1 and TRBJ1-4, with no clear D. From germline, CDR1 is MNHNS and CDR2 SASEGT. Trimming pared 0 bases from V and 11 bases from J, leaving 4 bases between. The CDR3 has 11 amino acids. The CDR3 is CASSEAWKLFF. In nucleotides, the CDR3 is TGTGCCAGCAGTGAAGCTTGGAAACTGTTTTTT.

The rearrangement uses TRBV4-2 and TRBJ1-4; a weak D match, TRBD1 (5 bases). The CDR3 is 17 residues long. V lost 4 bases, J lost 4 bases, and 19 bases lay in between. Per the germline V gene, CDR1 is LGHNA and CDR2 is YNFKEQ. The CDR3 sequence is CASSRLGMGPLNEKLFF. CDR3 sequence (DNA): TGTGCCAGCAGCCGTTTAGGTATGGGGCCCCTTAATGAAAAACTGTTTTTT.

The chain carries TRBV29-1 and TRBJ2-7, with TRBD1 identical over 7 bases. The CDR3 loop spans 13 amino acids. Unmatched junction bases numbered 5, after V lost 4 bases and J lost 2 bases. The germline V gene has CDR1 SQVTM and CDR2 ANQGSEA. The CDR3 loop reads CSVGSDRAYEQYF. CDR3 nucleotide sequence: TGCAGCGTTGGCTCTGACAGGGCCTACGAGCAGTACTTC.

As DNA, the CDR3 is TGCGCCAGCAGTGACCAGTTGAACACTGAAGCTTTCTTT. As protein: CASSDQLNTEAFF. V and J are TRBV10-1 and TRBJ1-1; D is unclear. There are 13 residues in the CDR3. Between the trimmed V and J ends, which lost 3 bases and 0 bases, there was a span of 5 bases. CDR1 WNHNN and CDR2 SYGVQD come from the germline V gene (reference sequence).

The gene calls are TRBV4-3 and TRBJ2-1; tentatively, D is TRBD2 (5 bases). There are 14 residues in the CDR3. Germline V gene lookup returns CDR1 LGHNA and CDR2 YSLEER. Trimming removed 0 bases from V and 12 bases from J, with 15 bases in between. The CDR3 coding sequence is TGCGCCAGCAGCCAAGATGAATCTAGCTTTACGCAGTTCTTC. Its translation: CASSQDESSFTQFF.

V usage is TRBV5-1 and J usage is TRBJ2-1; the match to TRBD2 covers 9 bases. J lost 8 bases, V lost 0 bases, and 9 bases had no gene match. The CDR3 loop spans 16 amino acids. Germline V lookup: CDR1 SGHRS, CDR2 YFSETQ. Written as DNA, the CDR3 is TGCGCCAGCAGCTTGGTAGCGGGAGAAGTAGTCCATGAGCAGTTCTTC. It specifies CASSLVAGEVVHEQFF.

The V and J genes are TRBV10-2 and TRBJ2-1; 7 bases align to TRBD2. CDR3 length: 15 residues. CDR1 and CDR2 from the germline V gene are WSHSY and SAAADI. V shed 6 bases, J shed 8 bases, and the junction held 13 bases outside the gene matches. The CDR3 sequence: CASRDPSGWWDEQFF. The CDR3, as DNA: TGCGCCAGCAGGGACCCTAGCGGCTGGTGGGATGAGCAGTTCTTC.

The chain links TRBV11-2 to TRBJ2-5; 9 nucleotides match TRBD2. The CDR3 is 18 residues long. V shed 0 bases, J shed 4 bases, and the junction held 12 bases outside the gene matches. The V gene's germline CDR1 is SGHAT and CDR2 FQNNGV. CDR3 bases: TGTGCCAGCAGCTTAGAGTTGGCTAGCGGGATCAATCCAGAGACCCAGTACTTC. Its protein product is CASSLELASGINPETQYF. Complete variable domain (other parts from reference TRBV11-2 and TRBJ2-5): EAGVAQSPRYKIIEKRQSVAFWCNPISGHATLYWYQQILGQGPKLLIQFQNNGVVDDSQLPKDRFSAERLKGVDSTLKIQPAKLEDSAVYLCASSLELASGINPETQYFGPGTRLLVL.